The subject of this entry is one TCR beta chain. The treatment was: randomized to nivolumab then ipilimumab (arm A) or the reverse (arm B). Method: immunoSEQ multiplex PCR; TCRdb's copy keeps in-frame clones and lacks some. The sample lists about 21,000 clones, 75% to 85% occurring once. CDR3 length equals 14 residues. Germline lookup yields CDR1 MGHRA and CDR2 YSYEKL. Trimming cost V 4 bases and J 10 bases, with 14 bases left between them. These data come from a study of sequential checkpoint blockade in melanoma. The chain couples TRBV4-1 to TRBJ1-6; D is uncertain. This TCR was sampled from a human donor with melanoma. Material: CD8+ T cells sorted from blood (inferred from file names), obtained from a patient given nivolumab and ipilimumab in sequence. The CDR3 region is CASSRRLITSPLHF. CDR3 DNA: TGCGCCAGCAGCCGTCGACTTATCACCTCACCCCTCCACTTT.